Listed below are T cell receptor beta chains from one sample, sequenced in a study of blood T cell repertoires in COVID-19. Clones were read by immunoSEQ multiplex PCR, and TCRdb kept only the in-frame ones, dropping some. The sample lists 400,000 or so clones; around 86% were seen once. The specimen was peripheral blood. Receptors were obtained from a human donor in a cohort sampled during active COVID-19. CDR3s leave out the opening cysteine and the closing phenylalanine or tryptophan.

v_gene: TRBV11-3
j_gene: TRBJ2-3
CDR3aa: ASSLRGSGGTQY

v_gene: TRBV30
j_gene: TRBJ1-1
CDR3aa: AWSRGQGADTEAF

v_gene: TRBV4-1
j_gene: TRBJ2-7
CDR3aa: ASSQGQGASYEQY

v_gene: TRBV6-5
j_gene: TRBJ2-2
CDR3aa: ASSYVPSGDTGELF

v_gene: TRBV7-3
j_gene: TRBJ2-2
CDR3aa: ASSLRGTGELF

v_gene: TRBV9
j_gene: TRBJ1-2
CDR3aa: ASSVQALNYGYT

v_gene: TRBV5-1
j_gene: TRBJ2-2
CDR3aa: ASSSLPGGLGTGELF

v_gene: TRBV5-1
j_gene: TRBJ2-7
CDR3aa: ASSLWTGSNDEQY

v_gene: TRBV10-3
j_gene: TRBJ2-7
CDR3aa: AIRESGGAYEQY

v_gene: TRBV28
j_gene: TRBJ1-4
CDR3aa: ASIARWDRGNEKLF

v_gene: TRBV4-1
j_gene: TRBJ1-5
CDR3aa: ASSQGGQVNQPQH

v_gene: TRBV7-8
j_gene: TRBJ2-3
CDR3aa: ASSLDAGTDTQY

v_gene: TRBV30
j_gene: TRBJ1-2
CDR3aa: AWSVRAGGYYGYT

v_gene: TRBV2
j_gene: TRBJ2-7
CDR3aa: ASAYRGLRSYEQY

v_gene: TRBV10-3
j_gene: TRBJ1-1
CDR3aa: ATGNTEAF

v_gene: TRBV7-9
j_gene: TRBJ2-2
CDR3aa: ASSSGLGTTGELF

v_gene: TRBV20-1
j_gene: TRBJ2-5
CDR3aa: SASVSTGGEETQY

v_gene: TRBV10-3
j_gene: TRBJ1-1
CDR3aa: AISATGGENTEAF

v_gene: TRBV6-1
j_gene: TRBJ2-1
CDR3aa: ASSEVGSGFDEQF

v_gene: TRBV7-6
j_gene: TRBJ2-3
CDR3aa: ASSLRVSSTDTQY

v_gene: TRBV3-1/TRBV3-2
j_gene: TRBJ1-1
CDR3aa: ASSPGQGAGAPNTEAF

v_gene: TRBV6-4
j_gene: TRBJ2-1
CDR3aa: ASSQLAGGPGEQF

v_gene: TRBV6-5
j_gene: TRBJ1-2
CDR3aa: ASSYSGRGNYGYT

v_gene: TRBV28
j_gene: TRBJ2-7
CDR3aa: ASTPPGQGPYEQY

v_gene: TRBV6-5
j_gene: TRBJ1-3
CDR3aa: ASRTGTGAGNTIY

v_gene: TRBV4-1
j_gene: TRBJ2-3
CDR3aa: ASSQDDLAGGPDTQY

v_gene: TRBV12-3/TRBV12-4
j_gene: TRBJ2-1
CDR3aa: ASSLPGQGEQF

v_gene: TRBV7-9
j_gene: TRBJ1-3
CDR3aa: ASSPVLSSSSGNTIY

v_gene: TRBV15
j_gene: TRBJ2-5
CDR3aa: ATSRHLGRQETQY

v_gene: TRBV6-5
j_gene: TRBJ1-5
CDR3aa: ASSLQGAEGQPQH

v_gene: TRBV7-8
j_gene: TRBJ2-7
CDR3aa: ASSLHHPLAAYEQY

v_gene: TRBV2
j_gene: TRBJ2-5
CDR3aa: ASSGRARRAQETQY

v_gene: TRBV28
j_gene: TRBJ2-7
CDR3aa: ASSTDRGYEQY